This T cell receptor beta chain stems from a study of response to subunit inactivated influenza vaccine. Findings and caveats of the study: It was suggested by the authors that few new T cells are recruited by each seasonal influenza vaccination.

TCRdb recomputed calls from the RT-PCR reads with MiXCR, one row per CDR3 protein. This table has approximately 300,000 distinct CDR3 sequences, approximately 20% appearing once. A note on this clonotype: What it binds is unknown.

The CDR3 is 12 residues long. Trimming pared 5 bases from V and 5 bases from J, leaving 13 bases between. The germline V gene encodes CDR1 DFQATT and CDR2 SNEGSKA (reference sequence). V is TRBV20-1 and J is TRBJ2-7, with D maybe TRBD2 (5 bases). The TCR comes from a man in his fifties or sixties who received an inactivated influenza vaccine. The material sequenced was PBMCs from blood, taken approximately 22 months after vaccination. CDR3 sequence (DNA): TGCAGTGCTGCGGGTAACCTGAACGAGCAGTACTTC. It codes for CSAAGNLNEQYF.